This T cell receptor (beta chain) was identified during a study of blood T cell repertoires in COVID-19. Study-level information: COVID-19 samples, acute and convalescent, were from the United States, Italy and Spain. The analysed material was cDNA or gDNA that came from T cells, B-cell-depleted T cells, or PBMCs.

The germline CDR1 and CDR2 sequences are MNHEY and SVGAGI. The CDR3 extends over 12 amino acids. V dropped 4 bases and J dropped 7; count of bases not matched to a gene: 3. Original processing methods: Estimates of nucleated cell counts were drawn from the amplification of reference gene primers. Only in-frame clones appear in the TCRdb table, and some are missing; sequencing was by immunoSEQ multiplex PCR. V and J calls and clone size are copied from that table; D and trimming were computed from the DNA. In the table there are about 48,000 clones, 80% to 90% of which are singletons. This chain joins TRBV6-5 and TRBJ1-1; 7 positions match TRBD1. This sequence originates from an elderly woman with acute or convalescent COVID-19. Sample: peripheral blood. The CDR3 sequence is CASSSQGIEAFF. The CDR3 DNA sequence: TGTGCCAGCAGTTCACAGGGGATTGAAGCTTTCTTT.